This entry concerns a single T cell receptor beta chain. Its antigen remains unknown. This record comes from a study of cytomegalovirus exposure and HLA in healthy donors. Study context: The study's early data release held 80 million to 95 million unique TCRs from HLA-typed donors. General observations from the study: By HLA locus, TCR association rates varied in a later analysis, with DRB1 showing the most and HLA-C the fewest.

A multiplex PCR was run with 60 Vbeta primers and 13 Jbeta primers. TCRdb keeps only in-frame clones here, not all; method: immunoSEQ multiplex PCR. This table lists 120,000 to 150,000 clones. The sequenced sample was PBMCs. This receptor was taken from a man aged 35-49 years in good health and CMV-seronegative.

The CDR3 DNA sequence: TGTGCCAGCTCACCACTGGACAGGGACACTGAAGCTTTCTTT. This codes for CASSPLDRDTEAFF. This chain uses TRBV18 with TRBJ1-1; 8 nucleotides line up with TRBD1. V was pared by 1 base and J by 3 bases, with 1 base of the junction left unmatched. The CDR3 length is 14 residues. The germline CDR1 and CDR2 sequences are KGHSH and LQKENI.